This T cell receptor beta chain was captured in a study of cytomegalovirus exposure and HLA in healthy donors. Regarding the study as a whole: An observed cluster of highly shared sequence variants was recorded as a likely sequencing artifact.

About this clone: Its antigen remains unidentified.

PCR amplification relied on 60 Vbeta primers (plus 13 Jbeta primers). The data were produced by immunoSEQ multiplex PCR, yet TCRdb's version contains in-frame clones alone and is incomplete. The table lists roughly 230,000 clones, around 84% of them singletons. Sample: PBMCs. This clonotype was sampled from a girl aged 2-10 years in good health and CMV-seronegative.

The DNA of the CDR3 is TGCGCCAGCAGCTCCCCGGATAGCGGGACCTACAATGAGCAGTTCTTC. Amino acid sequence: CASSSPDSGTYNEQFF. The genes are TRBV5-1 and TRBJ2-1; 8 bases are a match to TRBD2. This CDR3 has 16 amino acids. Germline values: CDR1 SGHRS, CDR2 YFSETQ. J was trimmed by 2 bases and V by 3 bases; bases with no gene match: 7.